This entry concerns a single TCR beta chain. What it recognizes is unknown. The length of the CDR3 is 14 residues. Per the germline V gene, CDR1 is SGHAT and CDR2 is FQNNGV. V was cut by 1 base and J by 1 base, with 7 bases left in between. The data derive from a study of cytomegalovirus exposure and HLA in healthy donors. Study results and limitations: In a later analysis, first-cohort TCR clusters were found to tend to co-occur in the 95 to 150 validation repertoires. The authors confirmed in vitro that a few CMV-associated chains were specific for CMV antigens. According to the study, some 160 TCR beta chains were cytomegalovirus-associated. Reports described diagnosis of cytomegalovirus status by the classifier as highly specific and sensitive.

TCRdb's table, derived via immunoSEQ multiplex PCR, lists solely in-frame clones and lacks some. The sample lists hundreds of thousands of clones, over 80% occurring once. J is TRBJ1-1 and V is TRBV11-2; possible D gene TRBD1, 5 bases. Sequencing input: PBMCs. This receptor was identified in a woman between 18 and 30 years old in good health and CMV-seronegative. CDR3 region: CASSLATANTEAFF. The CDR3 bases are TGTGCCAGCAGCTTAGCGACAGCGAACACTGAAGCTTTCTTT.